This TCR beta chain was profiled in a study of blood T cell repertoires in COVID-19. Study information: PBMCs, B-cell-depleted T cells, or T cells were the source of the cDNA or gDNA that made up the material.

The CDR3 length is 10 residues. Per germline, CDR1 SQVTM and CDR2 ANQGSEA. V was pared by 6 bases and J by 5 bases, with 5 bases between. As handled by the study authors: It was from reference gene primer amplification that nucleated cell counts were estimated. The protocol was immunoSEQ multiplex PCR, while the TCRdb copy is restricted to in-frame clones and leaves out a portion. The DNA was the basis for D and trimming; V, J and clone size are from that table. Among about 200,000 clones, about 85% were seen once, and the ten largest hold about 2.3%. Sequencing was done on a sample of PBMCs or T cells enriched from blood (not recorded which). V is TRBV29-1 and J is TRBJ1-5; D call uncertain. The sequence derives from a woman aged 25 to 45 who had recovered from COVID-19. The CDR3 spells CSVGDQPQHF. Here the CDR3 DNA reads TGCAGCGTGGGAGATCAGCCCCAGCATTTT.